This passage covers 8 T cell receptor beta chains from one sample sequenced in a study of early T cells in non-severe SARS-CoV-2 infection. TCRdb used MiXCR to reprocess the 5' RACE reads, holding one entry per CDR3 protein. The top ten clones hold under 8% of a sample with tens of thousands of distinct CDR3 sequences, 5.6% of them seen once. Sequencing was performed on whole blood. These receptor sequences come from an adult who was a healthcare worker with PCR-confirmed SARS-CoV-2 infection or an uninfected control (not recorded which).

In this sample, this clonotype turned up many times. The V call is TRBV19, the J call TRBJ1-2; 7 positions agree with TRBD1. The junction had 15 bases not matched to a gene; V was cut back by 5 bases and J by 6 bases. The CDR3 extends over 16 amino acids. Germline CDR1 is LNHDA and CDR2 is SQIVND (reference sequence). Here the CDR3 reads CASSPTTGTAEHGYTF. CDR3 coding DNA: TGTGCCAGTAGTCCCACGACTGGGACAGCCGAGCATGGCTACACCTTC.

This clonotype was recorded many times. The rearrangement links TRBV19 to TRBJ2-3, with TRBD2 identical over 8 bases. The CDR3 extends over 13 amino acids. Germline-derived CDR1 and CDR2 are LNHDA and SQIVND (reference sequence). The CDR3 nucleotides are TGTGGTCCACTAGCGGTAGACACAGATACGCAGTATTTT. Amino acids: CGPLAVDTDTQYF.

This clonotype was counted many times. An end of the junction differs from the germline gene, which may be a read error. V and J are TRBV12-3 or TRBV12-4 and TRBJ2-2, with 8 bases that match TRBD2. There are 15 residues in the CDR3. CDR3 residues: CASSIAGSGTGELFF. CDR3 sequence (DNA): TGTGCCAGCAGTATAGCGGGATCGGGTACCGGGGAGCTGTTTTTT.

This clonotype was recorded a few times. The V call is TRBV4-1, the J call TRBJ2-7; TRBD2 matches at 9 bases. The CDR3 contains 18 residues. Germline CDR1 is MGHRA and CDR2 is YSYEKL. The V gene end was trimmed by 0 bases and the J gene end by 5 bases; junction bases not matched to a gene: 14. The CDR3 nucleotides are TGCGCCAGCAGCCAAGATCCGCCTAGCGGGAATAGAGGGGACGAGCAGTACTTC. Protein product: CASSQDPPSGNRGDEQYF.

This clonotype was detected many times. The chain combines TRBV24-1 with TRBJ2-1, with 8 bases matching TRBD2. The CDR3 extends over 14 amino acids. From germline, CDR1 is KGHDR and CDR2 SFDVKD. After removal of 9 bases from V and 6 bases from J, the junction contained 9 bases not matched to a gene. The CDR3 loop is CATSRGGTLNEQFF. CDR3 in DNA: TGTGCCACCTCTCGGGGGGGCACCCTCAATGAGCAGTTCTTC.

This clonotype was seen at least ten times. The chain has TRBV20-1 and TRBJ2-7, with 8 bases identical to TRBD2. This CDR3 region has 16 residues. V shed 6 bases, J shed 0 bases, and the junction held 13 bases outside the gene matches. In germline, CDR1 is DFQATT, CDR2 SNEGSKA (reference sequence). The CDR3: CSALGQGGGPSYEQYF. The CDR3 DNA is TGCAGTGCCCTAGGGCAGGGCGGGGGGCCCTCCTACGAGCAGTACTTC.

Concerning this clonotype itself: A much larger clone differs from this one at a single base, so this may be a read error. This sequence joins TRBV3-1 and TRBJ2-7, with D uncertain. Trimming left V 3 bases short and J 3 bases short, with 12 bases between. CDR1 LGHDT and CDR2 YNNKEL come from the germline V gene (reference sequence). The CDR3 length is 14 residues. The DNA of the CDR3 is TGTGCCAGCAGCCAGGACCGGGTTGGCTACGAGCAGTACTTC. Translated: CASSQDRVGYEQYF.

At least ten counts were recorded for this clonotype. The chain couples TRBV29-1 to TRBJ2-1, with 12 bases identical to TRBD2. CDR1 is SQVTM and CDR2 is ANQGSEA in the germline V gene. The CDR3 is 14 residues long. The V gene end was trimmed by 6 bases and the J gene end by 5 bases; junction bases not matched to a gene: 5. In DNA, the CDR3 is TGCAGCGTGGGGAGGACTAGCGGGAACAATGAGCAGTTCTTC. This codes for CSVGRTSGNNEQFF.